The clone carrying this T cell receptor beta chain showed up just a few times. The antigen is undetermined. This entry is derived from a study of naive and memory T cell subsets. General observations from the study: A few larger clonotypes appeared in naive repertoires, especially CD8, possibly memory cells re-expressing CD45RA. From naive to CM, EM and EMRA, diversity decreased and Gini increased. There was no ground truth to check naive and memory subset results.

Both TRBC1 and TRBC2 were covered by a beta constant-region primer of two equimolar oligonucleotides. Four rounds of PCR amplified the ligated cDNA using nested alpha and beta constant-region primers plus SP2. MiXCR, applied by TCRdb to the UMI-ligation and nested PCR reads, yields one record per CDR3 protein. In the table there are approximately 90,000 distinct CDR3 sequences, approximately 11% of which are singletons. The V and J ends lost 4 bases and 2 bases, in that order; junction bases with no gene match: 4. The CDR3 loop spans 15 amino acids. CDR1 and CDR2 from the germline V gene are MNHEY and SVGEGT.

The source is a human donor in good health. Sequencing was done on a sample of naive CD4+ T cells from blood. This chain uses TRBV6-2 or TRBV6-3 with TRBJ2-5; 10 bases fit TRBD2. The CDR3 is CASSSTSGTQETQYF. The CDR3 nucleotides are TGTGCCAGCAGTTCCACTAGCGGGACACAAGAGACCCAGTACTTC.